Detailed here is one T cell receptor beta chain. V shed 0 bases, J shed 3 bases, and the junction held 6 bases outside the gene matches. CDR3 length equals 15 residues. CDR1 and CDR2 (germline): SQVTM, ANQGSEA. The data are from a study of blood T cell repertoires in COVID-19. Study-level background: The study drew acute and convalescent COVID-19 samples from the United States, Italy and Spain. T cells, B-cell-depleted T cells, or PBMCs supplied cDNA or gDNA.

In the authors' methods: Amplification of reference gene primers was used by the study to estimate nucleated cell counts. Repertoires were generated with immunoSEQ multiplex PCR, while TCRdb's copy carries only in-frame clones and drops some. D and trimming were read from the DNA, whereas the V and J calls and clone size are those reported in that table. The sample consists of about 140,000 clones, approximately 86% of them appearing once. Input material: peripheral blood. The chain uses TRBV29-1 and TRBJ1-2; 8 bases agree with TRBD1. The receptor was isolated from a woman between 55 and 75 years old with acute or convalescent COVID-19. The CDR3 sequence: CSVEDPRGLYYGYTF. The CDR3 nucleotides read TGCAGCGTTGAAGATCCCAGGGGGCTATACTATGGCTACACCTTC.